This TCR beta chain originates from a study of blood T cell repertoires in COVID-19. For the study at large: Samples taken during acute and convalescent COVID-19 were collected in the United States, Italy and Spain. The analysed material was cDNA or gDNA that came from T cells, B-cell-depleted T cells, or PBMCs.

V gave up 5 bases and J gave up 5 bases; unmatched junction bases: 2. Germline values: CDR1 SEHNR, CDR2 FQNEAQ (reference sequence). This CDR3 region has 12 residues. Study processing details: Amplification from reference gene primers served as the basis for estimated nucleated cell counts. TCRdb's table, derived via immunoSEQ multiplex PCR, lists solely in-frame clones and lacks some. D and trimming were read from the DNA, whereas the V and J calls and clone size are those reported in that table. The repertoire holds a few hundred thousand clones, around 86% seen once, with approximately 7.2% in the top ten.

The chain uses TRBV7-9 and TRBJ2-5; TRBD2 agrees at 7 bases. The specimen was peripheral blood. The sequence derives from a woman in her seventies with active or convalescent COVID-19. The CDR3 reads CASSRGGETQYF. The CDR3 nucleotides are TGTGCCAGCAGCCGCGGGGGTGAGACCCAGTACTTC.